The rows below give T cell receptor beta chains drawn from one sample of a study of low-dose radiotherapy and immunotherapy resistance in tumors. TCRdb ran MiXCR on the reads and lists one entry per CDR3 protein. The sample consists of about 82,000 distinct CDR3 sequences, over 15% of them appearing once. The sample in question was PBMCs, obtained before treatment. Receptors were obtained from a male donor with prostate cancer. The conserved cysteine and the conserved F or W are not part of the CDR3 here. A clone size is listed for some rows: how often the clone was seen (once, few, many), or a class if it is expanded.

many | TRBV7-2 | ASSLAPGQLAGGNEQF
few | TRBV11-2 | ASSLVLAGGLGTDTQY
many | TRBV10-3 | AIKGGGLTEAF
few | TRBV11-2 | ASILSGSVGELFF
many | TRBV20-1 | SAEGVTSGGQTQY
many | TRBV4-3 | ASSQEGTGSHETQY
many | TRBV5-1 | ASSLHGFRDTEAF
many | TRBV20-1 | SAKDRYNEQF
many | TRBV7-2 | ASSLSGDYGYT
few | TRBV19 | ASSLMGFTEAF
many | TRBV10-3 | AIKGRGDYEQY
many | TRBV19 | ASSMTNRGTQY
many | TRBV19 | ASSTLAGLTNEQF
many | TRBV13 | ASSRKEISTDTQY
- | TRBV19 | ASSIVGGGPDTQY
many | TRBV5-5 | ASSRDRRNYGYT
many | TRBV7-9 | ASSYGQSTDTQY
many | TRBV7-9 | ASSFQQGPQPQH
- | TRBV25-1 | ASSDSLNSGGSYNEQY
few | TRBV18 | ASSRLQYSGNTIY
- | TRBV26 | ATGKREQY
few | TRBV28 | ASSSGLAGGLEQF
many | TRBV30 | AWSGTGVINEQF
many | TRBV19 | ASNPTSGGTDTQY
many | TRBV7-3 | ASSSAQGRNTGELF
many | TRBV5-5 | ASSPPGTGGFYTQY
many | TRBV18 | ASSGQARRELF
- | TRBV15 | ATSRDRGETQY
many | TRBV3-1 | ASSPDVRVGYT
many | TRBV30 | AWSVSGIHSGNTIY
many | TRBV25-1 | ASSDSGISTDTQY
once | TRBV5-6 | ASSLLSSYNEQFFGPGTPGSCF
many | TRBV4-3 | ASSQRVLHPEAF
many | TRBV7-2 | ASSLHSSGGYNEQF
many | TRBV19 | ASSSRSRTGLNTEAF
many | TRBV2 | ASSEAKGGGLGTGELF
few | TRBV18 | ASSQPGNRLYGYT
many | TRBV19 | ASRDEVGDNQPQH
many | TRBV20-1 | SARTSGGPNEQF
once | TRBV5-1 | ASSLASLVTGELF
many | TRBV5-1 | ASSLDGSYEQY
many | TRBV7-2 | ASSLVRGRQNEQF
once | TRBV3-1 | ASSYGAYNEQF
few | TRBV5-6 | ASSLAKTSGRAVNEQF
many | TRBV3-1 | ASSPWPRELF
- | TRBV18 | ASSQGGTTLEEQF
many | TRBV20-1 | SARGGYGQGHGYT
many | TRBV28 | ASSHWATV
many | TRBV3-1 | ASSQDSLASNEQF
many | TRBV6-5 | ASSNRAHSYEQY
many | TRBV29-1 | SGLLAGGLGEQF
many | TRBV14 | ASSQERSQANPSYNEQF
many | TRBV12-3/TRBV12-4 | ASDRSSGNTIY
- | TRBV10-3 | AIKGTGGSTDTQY
many | TRBV6-1 | ATEGASGEETQY